This T cell receptor (beta chain) was obtained from a study of T-cell reconstitution after alpha-beta-depleted transplantation in children. Study results and caveats: The authors attributed T-cell counts and diversity one year after transplant mostly to newly produced T cells. There were reportedly several hundred expanded graft clones from which alpha-beta T cells came about two months after transplant.

This clonotype occurred many times. What it binds is unknown. Unique molecular identifiers featured in how the TCRbeta library was prepared. TCRdb reprocessed the PCR reads with MiXCR, giving one entry per CDR3 protein. The sample contains roughly 500,000 distinct CDR3 sequences, under 12% of which appear only once. The TCR sequence derives from a child aged 2 to 10 with inherited bone marrow failure, due to receive a stem cell transplant. The specimen comprised PBMCs, sampled before TCRalphabeta/CD19-depleted stem cell transplant.

The CDR3 region has the DNA TGTGCCTGGAGCTATCCCGGCGAGCAGTACTTC. This sequence encodes CAWSYPGEQYF. The chain couples TRBV30 to TRBJ2-7; D unclear. The germline V gene encodes CDR1 GTSNPN and CDR2 SVGIG (reference sequence). The germline V and J ends were trimmed by 3 bases and 6 bases, with 9 bases remaining between them. The CDR3 consists of 11 residues.